These 6 T cell receptor beta chains were all obtained from the same sample, sequenced in a study of T cells after yellow fever vaccination. TCRdb itself ran the 5' RACE reads through MiXCR, one entry per CDR3 protein. The sample lists 610,000 or so distinct CDR3 sequences, 12% occurring once. This sample comprised PBMCs, obtained on the day of the yellow fever booster vaccination. All receptors come from a man aged 25-45 years who received the YFV17D yellow fever vaccine.

V and J are TRBV18 and TRBJ1-4; maybe TRBD1 (6 bases). CDR1 and CDR2 from the germline V gene are KGHSH and LQKENI. The CDR3 has 15 amino acids. Trimming stripped 1 base from V and 4 bases from J, with 10 bases between. In nucleotides, the CDR3 is TGTGCCAGCTCACCACTTCAGGGGAGTAATGAAAAACTGTTTTTT. Encoded protein: CASSPLQGSNEKLFF. Looking up the rest from reference TRBV18 and TRBJ1-4 gives the full variable domain: NAGVMQNPRHLVRRRGQEARLRCSPMKGHSHVYWYRQLPEEGLKFMVYLQKENIIDESGMPKERFSAEFPKEGPSILRIQQVVRGDSAAYFCASSPLQGSNEKLFFGSGTQLSVL.

On this clonotype: At one boundary the junction diverges from the germline segment, which might be a read error. This chain links TRBV7-7 with TRBJ2-2; D perhaps matches TRBD1 (5 bases). The CDR3 extends over 15 amino acids. CDR1 is SSHAT and CDR2 is FNYEAQ in the germline V gene (reference sequence). CDR3 sequence (DNA): TGTGCTAGCAGCCCGGTGGGGCGGCACACCGGGGAGCTGTTTTTT. Its protein product is CASSPVGRHTGELFF.

There are a few counts of this clonotype. The chain recombines TRBV20-1 with TRBJ2-7; 7 bases align to TRBD1. The CDR3 is made up of 15 amino acids. With 1 base clipped from V and 3 bases from J, the junction kept 9 bases outside the gene matches. Germline V lookup: CDR1 DFQATT, CDR2 SNEGSKA (reference sequence). The chain's CDR3 is CSARVPRTGNYEQYF. CDR3 in DNA: TGCAGTGCTAGAGTACCCCGGACAGGAAACTACGAGCAGTACTTC.

There are a few counts of this clonotype. The chain recombines TRBV12-3 or TRBV12-4 with TRBJ2-3; TRBD1 agrees at 7 bases. With 5 bases clipped from V and 1 base from J, the junction kept 9 bases outside the gene matches. CDR3 length: 16 amino acids. The CDR3 sequence is CASSPSGQGGTDTQYF. For the CDR3, the DNA is TGTGCCAGCAGTCCCAGTGGGCAGGGGGGCACAGATACGCAGTATTTT.

This clonotype was counted many times. The chain joins TRBV7-2 to TRBJ2-5, with D perhaps TRBD2 (6 bases). Germline values: CDR1 SGHTA, CDR2 FQGNSA. This CDR3 contains 13 residues. V lost 3 bases, J lost 2 bases, and 7 bases lay in between. The CDR3 region is CASSFSGQETQYF. CDR3 DNA sequence: TGTGCCAGCAGCTTTAGCGGACAAGAGACCCAGTACTTC.

The rearrangement joins TRBV7-6 to TRBJ1-1, with D tentatively TRBD1 (6 bases). V lost 5 bases to trimming and J lost 5 bases, with 18 bases between them. Germline V CDR1 and CDR2: SGHVS, FNYEAQ. The CDR3 length is 15 residues. Here the CDR3 reads CASSTRGGVVTEAFF. The CDR3 DNA follows: TGTGCCAGCAGCACGAGGGGGGGGGTGGTGACTGAAGCTTTCTTT.